Given below is one TCR beta chain in context. The data were taken from a study of blood T cell repertoires in COVID-19. At the level of the study: Samples of COVID-19 (acute and convalescent) were obtained from the United States, Italy and Spain. Sources were T cells, B-cell-depleted T cells, or PBMCs; the material itself was cDNA or gDNA.

As handled by the study authors: Quantification of nucleated cells was approximated via reference gene primer amplification. Data came from immunoSEQ multiplex PCR; TCRdb stores just in-frame clones and leaves some out. The DNA gave D and trimming, while V, J and clone size come from that table. The table has 110,000 or so clones, 87% seen once; the top ten hold roughly 8%. The TCR sequence derives from a human donor in a cohort sampled during active COVID-19. Sequences were obtained from peripheral blood.

Here the CDR3 DNA reads TGTGCCACCAGCAGAGATCCCAGCGGGAGTATATATGAGCAGTTCTTC. Amino acids: CATSRDPSGSIYEQFF. This chain joins TRBV15 and TRBJ2-1, with 8 bases lining up with TRBD2. The V and J ends lost 0 bases and 8 bases, in that order; junction bases with no gene match: 9. The CDR3 is 16 residues long. Germline assignment: CDR1 LNHNV and CDR2 YYDKDF (reference sequence).